The 8 T cell receptor beta chains below were found in one sample sequenced in a study of T cells in tuberculosis. Repertoires were generated with immunoSEQ multiplex PCR, while TCRdb's copy carries only in-frame clones and drops some. The sample yields about 59,000 clones, 81% seen once. Cells were sorted from thawed PBMC rested overnight and stained with GMM-loaded CD1B tetramer, viability dye and anti-CD3. C32 glucose monomycolate from Rhodococcus equi was loaded onto the CD1B tetramers. The sequenced sample consisted of CD1b-GMM tetramer-negative cells sorted from PBMCs. Receptors originate from an adult woman with latent tuberculosis.

V usage is TRBV2 and J usage is TRBJ1-6, with TRBD1 matching over 10 bases. Germline V gene sequence: CDR1 SNHLY, CDR2 FYNNEI. The J segment lost 10 bases and the V segment lost 6 bases, leaving 6 bases of the junction unmatched. The CDR3 runs 14 residues. CDR3 protein: CASRGTGEGSPLHF. In DNA, the CDR3 is TGTGCCAGCAGGGGGACAGGGGAAGGCTCACCCCTCCACTTT.

The chain combines TRBV18 with TRBJ2-5; no reliable D call. Trimming pared 0 bases from V and 4 bases from J, leaving 6 bases between. This CDR3 spans 13 amino acids. The germline gives CDR1 KGHSH, CDR2 LQKENI. For the CDR3, the DNA is TGTGCCAGCTCACCACCGAGAGGAGAGACCCAGTACTTC. It codes for CASSPPRGETQYF.

The gene calls are TRBV5-1 and TRBJ1-1; D may be TRBD1 (6 bases). This CDR3 comprises 15 residues. Trimming cost V 4 bases and J 2 bases, with 15 bases left between them. From germline, CDR1 is SGHRS and CDR2 YFSETQ. In nucleotides, the CDR3 is TGCGCCAGCAGCCGCACGAGACAGGATAACACTGAAGCTTTCTTT. It translates to CASSRTRQDNTEAFF.

V gene TRBV25-1 combines with J gene TRBJ2-1, with 13 bases fitting TRBD2. The CDR3 is 17 amino acids. Looked up from germline, CDR1 is MGHDK and CDR2 is SYGVNS. Losses at the gene ends were 4 bases for V and 5 bases for J; bases not matched to a gene: 8. CDR3 amino acids: CASSAVTGTSGDNEQFF. CDR3 DNA sequence: TGTGCCAGCAGTGCCGTTACCGGGACTAGCGGGGACAATGAGCAGTTCTTC.

This clone was observed a single time. The chain links TRBV28 to TRBJ2-1; 12 nucleotides agree with TRBD2. V lost 6 bases, J lost 7 bases, and 13 bases stayed unmatched. The CDR3 runs to 17 residues. Germline V lookup: CDR1 MDHEN, CDR2 SYDVKM. DNA for the CDR3: TGTGCCAGCAGAAGACGGACTAGCGGGAACTTTTATAATGAGCAGTTCTTC. Protein: CASRRRTSGNFYNEQFF.

The chain recombines TRBV2 with TRBJ2-1, with TRBD2 identical over 11 bases. This CDR3 is built from 17 residues. Trimming took 5 bases from V and 6 from J; bases not matched to a gene: 12. The germline CDR1 and CDR2 sequences are SNHLY and FYNNEI. In nucleotides, the CDR3 is TGTGCCAGCAGTCTAGCGGGGGGCCTCCTTACCTTCAATGAGCAGTTCTTC. Its protein product is CASSLAGGLLTFNEQFF.

The genes are TRBV14 and TRBJ1-1; D is perhaps TRBD1 (6 bases). Trimming shortened V by 2 bases and J by 4 bases, and 17 bases separated the two germline ends. Germline CDR1 reads SGHDN; CDR2 reads FVKESK. The CDR3 extends over 16 amino acids. CDR3 sequence: CASSQTWTVSFTEAFF. CDR3 nucleotides: TGTGCCAGCAGCCAAACCTGGACAGTTAGCTTCACTGAAGCTTTCTTT.

This chain joins TRBV2 and TRBJ2-6; D not resolved. V was cut by 5 bases and J by 0 bases, with 5 bases left in between. Looked up from germline, CDR1 is SNHLY and CDR2 is FYNNEI. This CDR3 comprises 14 residues. CDR3 sequence reads: CASSPFSGANVLTF. CDR3 nucleotide sequence: TGTGCCAGCAGTCCCTTCTCTGGGGCCAACGTCCTGACTTTC.